The 27 T cell receptor beta chains listed next were all sequenced from one sample in a study of cytomegalovirus exposure and HLA in healthy donors. PCR was performed using 60 Vbeta and 13 Jbeta primers. The data were produced by immunoSEQ multiplex PCR, yet TCRdb's version contains in-frame clones alone and is incomplete. Of approximately 110,000 clones in the sample, over 75% were seen once. The sample comprised PBMCs. The receptors stem from a woman younger than 45 in good health and CMV-seropositive.

This clone appeared a single time. This chain joins TRBV11-2 and TRBJ1-1; 8 positions match TRBD1. Germline trimming cut 5 bases from V and 5 bases from J; bases unmatched to any gene: 10. Germline V lookup: CDR1 SGHAT, CDR2 FQNNGV. This CDR3 contains 15 residues. Here the CDR3 reads CASSPGRGLGTEAFF. The CDR3 bases are TGTGCCAGCAGCCCCGGCAGGGGGCTGGGAACTGAAGCTTTCTTT.

The rearrangement uses TRBV10-3 and TRBJ1-4; no definite D call. Trimming removed 5 bases at V and 3 bases at J, with 13 bases between. Germline values: CDR1 ENHRY, CDR2 SYGVKD. This CDR3 spans 15 amino acids. Written as DNA, the CDR3 is TGTGCCATCAGTATTGGGCATCCGGCTAATGAAAAACTGTTTTTT. It encodes CAISIGHPANEKLFF.

The J gene is TRBJ2-7, the V gene TRBV6-1, with TRBD2 matching 8 bases. This CDR3 region has 13 residues. Germline lookup yields CDR1 MNHNS and CDR2 SASEGT. V was pared by 4 bases and J by 4 bases, with 3 bases of the junction left unmatched. CDR3 bases: TGTGCCAGCAGTGTTTTAGCGGGATACGAGCAGTACTTC. This encodes CASSVLAGYEQYF.

V gene TRBV7-8 combines with J gene TRBJ1-1; no clear D. V was clipped by 1 base and J by 0 bases, with 9 bases between them. The CDR3 is made up of 15 amino acids. Germline lookup yields CDR1 SGHVS and CDR2 FQNEAQ. The CDR3 nucleotides are TGTGCCAGCAGCTTAGACTGGAGGATGAACACTGAAGCTTTCTTT. This codes for CASSLDWRMNTEAFF.

In its sample, this clone was seen once. This sequence joins TRBV11-2 and TRBJ2-5; 8 nucleotides align to TRBD1. The CDR3 runs 14 residues. From germline, CDR1 is SGHAT and CDR2 FQNNGV. V shed 2 bases and J 4 bases; nucleotides not matched to a gene: 3. Here the CDR3 reads CASSLQGARETQYF. CDR3 nucleotides: TGTGCCAGCAGCTTACAGGGGGCACGAGAGACCCAGTACTTC.

In this sample, this clone turned up a few times. The chain is built from TRBV2 and TRBJ2-1; 10 bases are a match to TRBD2. Germline loops: CDR1 SNHLY, CDR2 FYNNEI. Trimming removed 7 bases from V and 0 bases from J; junction bases left unmatched: 9. This CDR3 region has 17 residues. This chain's CDR3 is CASNIRASGGSYNEQFF. DNA of the CDR3: TGTGCCAGCAACATAAGGGCTAGCGGGGGCTCCTACAATGAGCAGTTCTTC.

This clone was recorded once. The rearrangement links TRBV9 to TRBJ1-1, with D possibly matching TRBD1 (6 bases). V lost 4 bases, J lost 0 bases, and 16 bases lay in between. The CDR3 runs 16 residues. Germline V gene lookup returns CDR1 SGDLS and CDR2 YYNGEE. CDR3 amino acids: CASSPPLWGLNTEAFF. In nucleotides, the CDR3 is TGTGCCAGCAGCCCTCCCTTGTGGGGGCTGAACACTGAAGCTTTCTTT.

V gene TRBV21-1 combines with J gene TRBJ1-5; no check of the table's D call, TRBD1, against the DNA was made. TRBV21-1 is termed a pseudogene. The CDR3 loop spans 18 amino acids. The CDR3: CASRFSRDRGGCNQPQHF. CDR3 nucleotide sequence: TGTGCCAGCAGATTCTCCCGGGACAGGGGCGGATGCAATCAGCCCCAGCATTTT.

This clone was detected once. CDR3 loop: CAIRTGTGMGEQYF. The CDR3 bases are TGTGCCATCAGGACCGGGACAGGGATGGGAGAGCAGTACTTC. The chain combines TRBV10-3 with TRBJ2-7, with TRBD1 identical over 9 bases. V lost 6 bases and J lost 7; bases outside the gene matches: 10. CDR1 is ENHRY and CDR2 is SYGVKD in the germline V gene. This CDR3 has 14 amino acids.

This chain uses TRBV21-1 with TRBJ1-5; the table calls TRBD1, which could not be checked here. TRBV21-1 corresponds to a pseudogene. The CDR3 consists of 16 residues. The CDR3 nucleotides are TGTGCCAGCTGGGGCGACTTCTGGATGGGCAATCAGCCCCAGCATTTT. This codes for CASWGDFWMGNQPQHF.

Only one count was recorded for this clone. The chain has TRBV9 and TRBJ2-1; 9 positions agree with TRBD2. This CDR3 spans 15 amino acids. Germline CDR1 SGDLS, CDR2 YYNGEE. V trimming: 3 bases; J trimming: 4 bases; junction bases outside the gene matches: 5. As DNA, the CDR3 is TGTGCCAGCAGCGGTAGCGGGAGCCCGTACAATGAGCAGTTCTTC. Protein product: CASSGSGSPYNEQFF.

This clone was detected a few times. The genes are TRBV6-5 and TRBJ1-2; 8 nucleotides match TRBD1. Germline V gene lookup returns CDR1 MNHEY and CDR2 SVGAGI. The CDR3 covers 14 residues. V shed 6 bases and J 7 bases; nucleotides not matched to a gene: 10. The CDR3 DNA sequence: TGTGCCAGCAGACTCTCAGGGGGCGCGGGTGGCTACACCTTC. Translated: CASRLSGGAGGYTF.

The rearrangement uses TRBV5-4 and TRBJ1-5; no clear D. V dropped 2 bases and J dropped 7 bases, with 16 bases sitting between them. The germline V gene has CDR1 SGHNT and CDR2 YYREEE (reference sequence). The CDR3 covers 15 residues. CDR3 in amino acids: CASSFGPGVDQPQHF. In DNA, the CDR3 is TGTGCCAGCAGCTTTGGCCCAGGTGTAGACCAGCCCCAGCATTTT.

This clone was observed a few times. V and J are TRBV19 and TRBJ1-2; 8 bases match TRBD1. CDR1 is LNHDA and CDR2 is SQIVND in the germline V gene (reference sequence). V was clipped by 5 bases and J by 5 bases; unmatched bases: 13. The CDR3 spans 16 residues. CDR3 sequence reads: CASSGGPGQVVYGYTF. CDR3 nucleotide sequence: TGTGCCAGTAGTGGGGGACCGGGACAGGTCGTTTATGGCTACACCTTC.

CDR3: CAWSPTGDQPQHF. CDR3 DNA: TGTGCCTGGAGTCCGACAGGAGATCAGCCCCAGCATTTT. The chain links TRBV30 to TRBJ1-5, with D perhaps TRBD1 (6 bases). Germline V gene lookup returns CDR1 GTSNPN and CDR2 SVGIG (reference sequence). This CDR3 spans 13 amino acids. V lost 2 bases, J lost 5 bases, and 10 bases lay in between.

V is TRBV7-9 and J is TRBJ2-4; D is undetermined. Between the trimmed V and J ends, which lost 1 base and 2 bases, there was a span of 6 bases. Germline V gives CDR1 SEHNR, CDR2 FQNEAQ (reference sequence). The CDR3 runs to 14 residues. The CDR3 region is CASSLDSTKNIQYF. The DNA for the CDR3 is TGTGCCAGCAGCTTAGACAGCACCAAAAACATTCAGTACTTC. Combining the CDR3 with reference TRBV7-9 and TRBJ2-4 gives the whole variable domain DTGVSQNPRHKITKRGQNVTFRCDPISEHNRLYWYRQTLGQGPEFLTYFQNEAQLEKSRLLSDRFSAERPKGSFSTLEIQRTEQGDSAMYLCASSLDSTKNIQYFGAGTRLSVL.

The CDR3 here is CASYESRGELFF. CDR3 coding DNA: TGTGCCTCCTACGAATCGCGCGGGGAGCTGTTTTTT. The V gene is TRBV19, the J gene TRBJ2-2, with D uncertain. Germline CDR1 is LNHDA and CDR2 is SQIVND (reference sequence). V was pared by 11 bases and J by 7 bases, with 14 bases between. This CDR3 has 12 amino acids.

CDR3 amino acids: CASSLFSYEQYF. CDR3 DNA: TGTGCCAGCAGCCTATTTTCCTACGAGCAGTACTTC. The V gene is TRBV13, the J gene TRBJ2-7; D unresolved. Trimming cost V 5 bases and J 1 base, with 6 bases left between them. Germline CDR1 is PRHDT and CDR2 is FYEKMQ (reference sequence). There are 12 residues in the CDR3. Using reference TRBV13 and TRBJ2-7 for the parts outside the CDR3, the full variable domain is AAGVIQSPRHLIKEKRETATLKCYPIPRHDTVYWYQQGPGQDPQFLISFYEKMQSDKGSIPDRFSAQQFSDYHSELNMSSLELGDSALYFCASSLFSYEQYFGPGTRLTVT.

The rearrangement uses TRBV7-9 and TRBJ2-7; 8 bases map to TRBD1. This CDR3 contains 15 residues. Trimming cost V 6 bases and J 3 bases; bases outside gene matches: 10. CDR1 is SEHNR and CDR2 is FQNEAQ in the germline V gene (reference sequence). CDR3 sequence: CASRLGGTGGYEQYF. DNA for the CDR3: TGTGCCAGCAGACTTGGGGGAACAGGGGGCTACGAGCAGTACTTC.

This rearrangement joins TRBV30 to TRBJ2-1; TRBD1 agrees at 8 bases. The CDR3 runs to 13 residues. V lost 3 bases to trimming and J lost 2 bases; unmatched junction nucleotides: 0. Germline CDR1 GTSNPN, CDR2 SVGIG (reference sequence). The CDR3 loop is CAWRQGAYNEQFF. CDR3 coding DNA: TGTGCCTGGAGACAGGGGGCCTACAATGAGCAGTTCTTC. The whole variable domain, remainder taken from reference TRBV30 and TRBJ2-1, is SQTIHQWPATLVQPVGSPLSLECTVEGTSNPNLYWYRQAAGRGLQLLFYSVGIGQISSEVPQNLSASRPQDRQFILSSKKLLLSDSGFYLCAWRQGAYNEQFFGPGTRLTVL.

The gene calls are TRBV7-9 and TRBJ2-1; 8 positions match TRBD2. Germline V gene data show CDR1 as SEHNR and CDR2 as FQNEAQ (reference sequence). The CDR3 runs to 15 residues. V lost 4 bases and J lost 4; bases outside the gene matches: 6. The CDR3 loop is CASSSGLVSYNEQFF. CDR3 nucleotide sequence: TGTGCCAGCAGCTCGGGACTAGTCTCGTACAATGAGCAGTTCTTC.

The chain carries TRBV18 and TRBJ1-6; 7 nucleotides line up with TRBD1. From germline, CDR1 is KGHSH and CDR2 LQKENI. The length of the CDR3 is 16 residues. The trim removed 2 bases at V and 9 bases at J, leaving 10 bases unmatched. The CDR3 reads CASSPNDRVKGSPLHF. The CDR3 DNA reads TGTGCCAGCTCACCAAACGACAGGGTCAAGGGTTCACCCCTCCACTTT.

V gene TRBV2 combines with J gene TRBJ2-3; D gene unclear. The CDR3 covers 11 residues. Germline values: CDR1 SNHLY, CDR2 FYNNEI. Deletions cut 10 bases from V and 5 bases from J, with 10 bases between. In DNA form, the CDR3 reads TGTGCCACCCGACAAGGAGATACGCAGTATTTT. It encodes CATRQGDTQYF.

This chain links TRBV6-4 with TRBJ1-2, with 9 bases fitting TRBD1. Per germline, CDR1 MRHNA and CDR2 SNTAGT. The J segment lost 6 bases and the V segment lost 5 bases, leaving 7 bases of the junction unmatched. CDR3 length: 14 residues. The DNA of the CDR3 is TGTGCCAGCAGTCCACAGGGGGCCACCGATGGCTACACCTTC. Its protein product is CASSPQGATDGYTF.

V gene TRBV30 combines with J gene TRBJ1-5, with 11 bases aligning to TRBD1. V lost 1 base, J lost 4 bases, and 27 bases stayed unmatched. From germline, CDR1 is GTSNPN and CDR2 SVGIG (reference sequence). This CDR3 region has 23 residues. DNA of the CDR3: TGTGCCTGGAGTGGCATGTCAACCCCCGGGACAGGGGGTATCATGGTCTTTAATCAGCCCCAGCATTTT. This gives the protein CAWSGMSTPGTGGIMVFNQPQHF.

The rearrangement uses TRBV5-1 and TRBJ1-2; TRBD1 is a possible D gene (6 bases). Trimming removed 0 bases from V and 1 base from J, with 13 bases in between. The CDR3 extends over 16 amino acids. Germline assignment: CDR1 SGHRS and CDR2 YFSETQ. The CDR3: CASSLVGPGDNYGYTF. CDR3 nucleotide sequence: TGCGCCAGCAGCTTGGTCGGGCCAGGGGATAACTATGGCTACACCTTC.

In nucleotides, the CDR3 is TGTGCCAGCAGTGCACGGACTAGCGGGCCCTACGAGCAGTACTTC. This sequence encodes CASSARTSGPYEQYF. The chain combines TRBV6-1 with TRBJ2-7; TRBD2 agrees at 11 bases. This CDR3 region has 15 residues. The germline V gene encodes CDR1 MNHNS and CDR2 SASEGT. Losses at the gene ends were 4 bases for V and 2 bases for J; bases not matched to a gene: 4.